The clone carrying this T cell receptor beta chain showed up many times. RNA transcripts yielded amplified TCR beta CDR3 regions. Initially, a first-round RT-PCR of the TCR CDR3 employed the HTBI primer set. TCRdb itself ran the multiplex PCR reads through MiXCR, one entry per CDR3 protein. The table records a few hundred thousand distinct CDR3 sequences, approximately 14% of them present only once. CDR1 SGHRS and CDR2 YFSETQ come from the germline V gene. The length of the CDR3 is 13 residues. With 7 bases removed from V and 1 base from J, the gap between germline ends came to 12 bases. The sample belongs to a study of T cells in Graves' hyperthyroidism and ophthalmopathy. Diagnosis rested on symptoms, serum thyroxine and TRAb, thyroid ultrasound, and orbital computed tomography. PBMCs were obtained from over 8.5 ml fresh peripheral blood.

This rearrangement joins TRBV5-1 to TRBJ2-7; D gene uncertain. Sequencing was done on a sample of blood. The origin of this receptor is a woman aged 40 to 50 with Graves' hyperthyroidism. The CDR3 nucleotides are TGCGCCAGCCGCAGCCTTCCTTCCTACGAGCAGTACTTC. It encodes CASRSLPSYEQYF.